This T cell receptor (beta chain) derives from a study of siplizumab effects on memory and regulatory T cells (dated by TCRdb to the late 2010s). Context from the whole study: The study looked at the effect of siplizumab, an anti-CD2 antibody, on alloreactive T-cell subsets in allogeneic mixed lymphocyte reactions made from human PBMCs. The paper as a whole reports these results and caveats: Roughly 80-97% of proliferating CD4+ or CD8+ clones could not be assigned a naive or memory phenotype. Whether proliferating Tregs from siplizumab cultures actually had suppressive function was not functionally confirmed. The cumulative frequency of alloreactive sequences that could be traced back to unstimulated CD4+ memory T cells was significantly reduced by siplizumab. Of the alloreactive CD4+ clones that could be mapped, the Treg-derived share averaged about 67% with siplizumab compared with around 25% in control reactions. Compared with memory T cells, unstimulated naive T cells appeared more diverse, and naive cells seemed to make a substantial contribution to the alloresponse. Because sequences at frequencies below about 10^-5 were poorly captured, only a minor fraction of alloreactive clones could be mapped back to unstimulated subsets.

TCRbeta CDR3 sequencing was performed on sorted unstimulated T cells and on proliferating T cells recovered from mixed lymphocyte reactions. Fresh whole blood from fewer than 11 HLA-typed healthy donors served as the source for isolating PBMCs. To map where alloreactive clones came from, unstimulated CD4+ non-regulatory T cells were FACS-sorted. The library was made by the immunoSEQ multiplex PCR assay. The deep sequencing platform assayed some 90,000 TCR templates per sample. Genomic DNA extracted from sorted T cells was used for TCRbeta CDR3 sequencing. Under the source paper's analysis protocol: The R programming language was used for the clonal analysis of the TCRbeta CDR3 data. Unstimulated samples were compared with post-reaction CFSE-low samples to define alloreactive CD4+ and CD8+ clones. Alloreactive CD4+ clones were assigned to regulatory or non-regulatory origin by matching sequences to sorted unstimulated Treg and non-Treg repertoires. Sourced from immuneACCESS, this table was stored by TCRdb with only in-frame sequences that have V and J called. A share of the clones is absent; for the studies checked, an unresolved V gene accounts for under half, and the remainder has no known explanation. V and J calls and clone size are given by that table; D and trimming were obtained from the DNA. Here the sample has around 100,000 clones; over 90% occur a single time. The ten largest clonotypes hold around 11% of the sample.

From the cysteine up to the phenylalanine, the CDR3 has a length of 15 residues. Left in the record is the CDR3 DNA by itself, 45 bases read in frame from the first base. CDR1 ENHRY and CDR2 SYGVKD are derived from the germline V gene. V is cut by 0 bases and J by 6 bases, and the space between the germline ends is 14 bases. With regard to this clone: Its antigen is not yet known. Qualities for individual bases were not recorded, and no much larger clone is one base off.

This clonotype originated in a human donor in good health. Here the chain combines TRBV10-3 and TRBJ1-2, with the D gene not clear enough to name. The sequenced material came from non-Treg CD4+ T cells sorted from blood. What the cell subset or site label conveys for this sample: FACS-sorted unstimulated CD4+ non-regulatory T cells. The CDR3 amino acid sequence is: CAISESEGVKDGYTF. The DNA sequence follows: TGTGCCATCAGTGAGTCGGAGGGAGTCAAGGATGGCTACACCTTC.